This entry lists 16 T cell receptor beta chains sequenced from one sample in a study of T cells in Graves' hyperthyroidism and ophthalmopathy. From RNA transcripts, TCR beta CDR3 regions were amplified. HTBI primers were used for first-round RT-PCR of the TCR CDR3. TCRdb processed the multiplex PCR reads anew with MiXCR; each CDR3 protein has one entry. The top ten hold 17% of the sample, which has some 570,000 distinct CDR3 sequences, 17% seen once. The sequencing sample was made of blood. The receptor set was obtained from a woman aged 18 to 35 with Graves' ophthalmopathy.

A note on this clonotype: A read error may account for a junction end that differs from germline. The J gene is TRBJ2-4, the V gene TRBV3-1, with D perhaps matching TRBD1 (6 bases). Germline CDR1 LGHDT, CDR2 YNNKEL (reference sequence). The length of the CDR3 is 16 residues. The CDR3 region is CTSSNRAAPAKNIQYF. Here the CDR3 DNA reads TGTACCAGCAGTAACAGGGCAGCTCCTGCCAAAAACATTCAGTACTTC.

This clonotype was found many times. This chain uses TRBV2 with TRBJ2-5; 11 bases match TRBD2. V was clipped by 0 bases and J by 5 bases; unmatched bases: 2. The germline V gene encodes CDR1 SNHLY and CDR2 FYNNEI. CDR3 size: 15 residues. The CDR3 DNA sequence: TGTGCCAGCAGTGAAGCTAGCGGGGGGGCTGAGACCCAGTACTTC. Residues: CASSEASGGAETQYF.

This clonotype was seen ten or more times. J is TRBJ1-2 and V is TRBV3-1, with unresolved D. Germline V gives CDR1 LGHDT, CDR2 YNNKEL (reference sequence). V lost 0 bases, J lost 5 bases, and 10 bases lay in between. The CDR3 extends over 14 amino acids. CDR3 nucleotides: TGTGCCAGCAGCCAAGACGCCGGAGCTTATGGCTACACCTTC. It specifies CASSQDAGAYGYTF.

This clonotype was detected many times. This sequence joins TRBV28 and TRBJ2-7; the D gene is possibly TRBD1 (5 bases). V was trimmed by 5 bases and J by 0 bases, leaving 14 bases between them. Germline V gives CDR1 MDHEN, CDR2 SYDVKM. The CDR3 has 15 residues. The CDR3 sequence is CASSPAGMTSYEQYF. In DNA form, the CDR3 reads TGTGCCAGCAGTCCAGCAGGGATGACCTCCTACGAGCAGTACTTC.

This clonotype was detected a few times. The V and J genes are TRBV11-2 and TRBJ1-2; D gene uncertain. The CDR3 is made up of 19 amino acids. Per germline, CDR1 SGHAT and CDR2 FQNNGV. V was clipped by 5 bases and J by 0 bases, with 25 bases between them. The CDR3: CASSPSLGNPGRSNYGYTF. Here the CDR3 DNA reads TGTGCCAGCAGCCCCTCACTTGGGAACCCGGGTCGGTCTAACTATGGCTACACCTTC.

The CDR3 region is CASSILGITNTEAFF. DNA for the CDR3: TGTGCCAGTAGTATCTTAGGGATTACGAACACTGAAGCTTTCTTT. V usage is TRBV19 and J usage is TRBJ1-1; no firm D call. From germline, CDR1 is LNHDA and CDR2 SQIVND (reference sequence). The CDR3 spans 15 residues. V lost 3 bases to trimming and J lost 1 base, with 12 bases between them.

In this sample, this clonotype turned up a few times. The chain has TRBV6-4 and TRBJ2-3, with 8 positions matching TRBD2. The CDR3 sequence is 14 residues long. The V and J ends lost 6 bases and 2 bases, in that order; junction bases with no gene match: 4. The V gene's germline CDR1 is MRHNA and CDR2 SNTAGT. CDR3 protein: CASSGSGATDTQYF. CDR3 DNA sequence: TGTGCCAGCAGCGGTAGCGGGGCCACAGATACGCAGTATTTT.

V is TRBV12-3 or TRBV12-4 and J is TRBJ2-4; 9 nucleotides align to TRBD1. This CDR3 contains 14 residues. V was pared by 6 bases and J by 6 bases, with 6 bases of the junction left unmatched. The CDR3 bases are TGTGCCAGCAGATGGACAGGGGTGTCAAACATTCAGTACTTC. Encoded protein: CASRWTGVSNIQYF.

In this sample, this clonotype turned up many times. V gene TRBV18 combines with J gene TRBJ1-2, with D possibly being TRBD1 (5 bases). Trimming pared 6 bases from V and 2 bases from J, leaving 13 bases between. The V gene's germline CDR1 is KGHSH and CDR2 LQKENI. This CDR3 has 14 amino acids. The CDR3 coding sequence is TGTGCCAGCTCCACCGTCCGACAGAACTATGGCTACACCTTC. It yields the protein CASSTVRQNYGYTF.

This clonotype was recorded at least ten times. J is TRBJ1-5 and V is TRBV20-1, with 7 bases aligning to TRBD1. Germline V lookup: CDR1 DFQATT, CDR2 SNEGSKA (reference sequence). The trim removed 0 bases at V and 7 bases at J, leaving 9 bases unmatched. There are 15 residues in the CDR3. The CDR3 spells CSARESPGGWQPQHF. The DNA of the CDR3 is TGCAGTGCTAGAGAGTCGCCAGGGGGATGGCAGCCCCAGCATTTT.

The chain uses TRBV15 and TRBJ1-4, with TRBD1 identical over 7 bases. CDR1 and CDR2 (germline): LNHNV, YYDKDF (reference sequence). The ends lost 3 bases at V and 4 bases at J; junction bases unmatched: 5. The CDR3 sequence is 15 residues long. The CDR3 nucleotides are TGTGCCACCAGCAGGGACAGGAGTGTTAATGAAAAACTGTTTTTT. It is translated as CATSRDRSVNEKLFF.

The V and J genes are TRBV7-8 and TRBJ2-7; 12 nucleotides agree with TRBD1. Germline CDR1 and CDR2: SGHVS and FQNEAQ. This CDR3 region has 14 residues. Losses at the gene ends were 5 bases for V and 5 bases for J; bases not matched to a gene: 4. In nucleotides, the CDR3 is TGTGCCAGCAGCGCCGGGACAGGGGGCAACGAGCAGTACTTC. This codes for CASSAGTGGNEQYF.

This sequence joins TRBV7-2 and TRBJ2-5; the D gene is possibly TRBD2 (6 bases). The CDR3 spans 13 residues. Trimming shortened V by 4 bases and J by 4 bases, and 10 bases separated the two germline ends. From germline, CDR1 is SGHTA and CDR2 FQGNSA. The chain's CDR3 is CASSSTGVETQYF. The CDR3 DNA is TGTGCCAGCAGCTCAACGGGAGTAGAGACCCAGTACTTC.

This clonotype was counted between two and nine times. V usage is TRBV4-3 and J usage is TRBJ1-5; D gene ambiguous. V was cut by 3 bases and J by 4 bases, with 10 bases left in between. The germline CDR1 and CDR2 sequences are LGHNA and YSLEER. The CDR3 is made up of 14 amino acids. The CDR3 is CASSHLTSNQPQHF. The CDR3 DNA follows: TGCGCCAGCAGCCACCTTACCTCTAATCAGCCCCAGCATTTT.

This clonotype was detected a few times. J is TRBJ1-2 and V is TRBV7-8; 9 bases are shared with TRBD1. CDR3 length equals 16 residues. The junction had 6 bases not matched to a gene; V was cut back by 1 base and J by 3 bases. Germline V gene sequence: CDR1 SGHVS, CDR2 FQNEAQ. The CDR3 here is CASSLGYRGRDYGYTF. In nucleotides, the CDR3 is TGTGCCAGCAGCTTAGGATACAGGGGGCGCGACTATGGCTACACCTTC.

This chain connects TRBV7-8 to TRBJ1-4; a weak D match, TRBD1 (6 bases). Between the trimmed V and J ends, which lost 3 bases and 5 bases, there was a span of 10 bases. Germline values: CDR1 SGHVS, CDR2 FQNEAQ. This CDR3 region has 14 residues. CDR3 DNA: TGTGCCAGCAGCTTCGGACAGTCAAATGAAAAACTGTTTTTT. This translates into CASSFGQSNEKLFF.